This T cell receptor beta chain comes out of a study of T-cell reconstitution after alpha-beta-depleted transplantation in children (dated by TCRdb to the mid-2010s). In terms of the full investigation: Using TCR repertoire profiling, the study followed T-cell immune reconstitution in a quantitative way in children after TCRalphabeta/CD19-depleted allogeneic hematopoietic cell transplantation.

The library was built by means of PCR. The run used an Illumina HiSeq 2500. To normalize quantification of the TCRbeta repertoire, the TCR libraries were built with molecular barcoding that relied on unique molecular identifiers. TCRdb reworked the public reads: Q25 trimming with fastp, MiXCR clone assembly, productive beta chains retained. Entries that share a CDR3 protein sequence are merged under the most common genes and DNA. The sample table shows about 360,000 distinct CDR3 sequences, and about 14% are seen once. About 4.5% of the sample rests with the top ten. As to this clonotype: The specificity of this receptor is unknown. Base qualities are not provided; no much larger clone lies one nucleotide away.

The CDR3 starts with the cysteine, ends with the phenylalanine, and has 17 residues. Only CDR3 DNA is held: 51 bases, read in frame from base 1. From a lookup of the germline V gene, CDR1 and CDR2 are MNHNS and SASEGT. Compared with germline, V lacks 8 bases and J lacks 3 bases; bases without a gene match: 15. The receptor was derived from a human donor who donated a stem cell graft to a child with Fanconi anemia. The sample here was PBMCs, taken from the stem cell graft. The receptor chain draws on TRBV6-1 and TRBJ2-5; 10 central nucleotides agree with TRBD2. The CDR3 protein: CASGRLLLAGQKETQYF. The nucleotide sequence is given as TGTGCCAGCGGCAGACTTTTACTAGCGGGGCAGAAAGAGACCCAGTACTTC.